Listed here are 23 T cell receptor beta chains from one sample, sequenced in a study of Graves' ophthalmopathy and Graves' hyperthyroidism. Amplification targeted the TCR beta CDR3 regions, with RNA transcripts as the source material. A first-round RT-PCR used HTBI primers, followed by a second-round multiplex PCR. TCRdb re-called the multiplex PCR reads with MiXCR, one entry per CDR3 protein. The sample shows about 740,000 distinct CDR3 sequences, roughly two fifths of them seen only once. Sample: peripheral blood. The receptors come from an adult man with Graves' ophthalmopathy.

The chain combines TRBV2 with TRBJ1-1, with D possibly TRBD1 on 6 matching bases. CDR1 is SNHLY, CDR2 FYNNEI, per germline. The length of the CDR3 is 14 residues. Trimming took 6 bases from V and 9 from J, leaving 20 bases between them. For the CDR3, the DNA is TGTGCCAGCAGCCCCCGGCAGGGGAGATCCCAAGCTTTCTTT. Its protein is CASSPRQGRSQAFF.

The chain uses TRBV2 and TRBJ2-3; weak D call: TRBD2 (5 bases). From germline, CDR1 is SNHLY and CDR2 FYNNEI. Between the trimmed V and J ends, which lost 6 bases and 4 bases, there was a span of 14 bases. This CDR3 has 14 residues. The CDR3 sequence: CASSSLLLADTQYF. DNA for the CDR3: TGTGCCAGCAGCTCCCTCCTACTAGCAGATACGCAGTATTTT.

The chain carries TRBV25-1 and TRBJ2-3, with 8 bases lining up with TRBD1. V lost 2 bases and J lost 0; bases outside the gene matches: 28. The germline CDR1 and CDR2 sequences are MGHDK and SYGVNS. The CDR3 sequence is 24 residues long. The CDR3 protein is CASSEPGQGKREWRPNDSTDTQYF. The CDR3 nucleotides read TGTGCCAGCAGTGAACCCGGACAGGGAAAACGGGAGTGGCGACCCAATGATAGCACAGATACGCAGTATTTT.

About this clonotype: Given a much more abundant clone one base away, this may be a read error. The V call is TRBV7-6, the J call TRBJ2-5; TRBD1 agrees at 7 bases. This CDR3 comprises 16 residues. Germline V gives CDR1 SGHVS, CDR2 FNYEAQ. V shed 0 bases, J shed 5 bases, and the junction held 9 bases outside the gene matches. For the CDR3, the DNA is TGTGCCAGCAGCTTAGCTGTACAGGGGATTCGGGAGACCCAGTACTTC. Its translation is CASSLAVQGIRETQYF. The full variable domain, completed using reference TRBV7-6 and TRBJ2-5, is GAGVSQSPRYKVTKRGQDVALRCDPISGHVSLYWYRQALGQGPEFLTYFNYEAQQDKSGLPNDRFSAERPEGSISTLTIQRTEQRDSAMYRCASSLAVQGIRETQYFGPGTRLLVL.

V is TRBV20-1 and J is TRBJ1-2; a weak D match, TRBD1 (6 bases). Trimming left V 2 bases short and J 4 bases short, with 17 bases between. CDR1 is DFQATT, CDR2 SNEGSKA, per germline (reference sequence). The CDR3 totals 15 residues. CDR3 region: CSARIPGALLYGYTF. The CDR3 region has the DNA TGCAGTGCTAGAATCCCGGGGGCGCTGCTCTATGGCTACACCTTC.

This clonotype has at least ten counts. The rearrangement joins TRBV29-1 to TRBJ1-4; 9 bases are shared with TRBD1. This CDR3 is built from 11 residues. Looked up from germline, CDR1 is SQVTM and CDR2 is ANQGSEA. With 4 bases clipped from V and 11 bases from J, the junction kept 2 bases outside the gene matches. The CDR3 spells CSVGTGDKLFF. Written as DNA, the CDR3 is TGCAGCGTTGGGACAGGGGATAAACTGTTTTTT. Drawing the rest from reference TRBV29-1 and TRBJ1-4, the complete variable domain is SAVISQKPSRDICQRGTSLTIQCQVDSQVTMMFWYRQQPGQSLTLIATANQGSEATYESGFVIDKFPISRPNLTFSTLTVSNMSPEDSSIYLCSVGTGDKLFFGSGTQLSVL.

CDR3 sequence: CASSSRASGVPSYEQYF. CDR3 DNA sequence: TGTGCCAGCAGCTCACGGGCTAGCGGGGTCCCTTCCTACGAGCAGTACTTC. The chain uses TRBV7-8 and TRBJ2-7; 9 bases are shared with TRBD2. The CDR3 covers 17 residues. V shed 4 bases and J 1 base; nucleotides not matched to a gene: 11. Per germline, CDR1 SGHVS and CDR2 FQNEAQ.

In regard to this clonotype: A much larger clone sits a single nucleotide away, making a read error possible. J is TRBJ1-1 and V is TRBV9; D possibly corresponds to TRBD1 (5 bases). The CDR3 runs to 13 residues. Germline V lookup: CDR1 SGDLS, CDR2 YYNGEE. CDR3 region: CASGRGLYTEASF. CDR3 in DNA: TGTGCCAGCGGAAGGGGTTTGTACACTGAAGCTTCCTTT.

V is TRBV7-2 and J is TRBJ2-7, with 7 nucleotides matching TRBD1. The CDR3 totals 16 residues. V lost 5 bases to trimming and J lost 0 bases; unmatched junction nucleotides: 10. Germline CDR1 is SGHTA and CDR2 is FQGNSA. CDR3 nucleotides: TGTGCCAGCAGCCGGCTCTCAGGGACAGACTCCTACGAGCAGTACTTC. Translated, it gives CASSRLSGTDSYEQYF.

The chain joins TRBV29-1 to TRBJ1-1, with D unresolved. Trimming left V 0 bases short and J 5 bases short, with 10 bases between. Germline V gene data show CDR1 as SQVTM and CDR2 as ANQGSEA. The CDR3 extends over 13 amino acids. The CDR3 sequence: CSVEDTGETEAFF. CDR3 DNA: TGCAGCGTTGAAGACACGGGCGAAACTGAAGCTTTCTTT.

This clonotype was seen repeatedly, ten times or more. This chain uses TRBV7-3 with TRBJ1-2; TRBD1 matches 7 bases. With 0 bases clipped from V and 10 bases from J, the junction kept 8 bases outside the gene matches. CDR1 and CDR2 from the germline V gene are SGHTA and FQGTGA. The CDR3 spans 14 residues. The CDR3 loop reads CASSLTKGAIPYTF. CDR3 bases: TGTGCCAGCAGCTTAACTAAGGGGGCGATCCCCTACACCTTC.

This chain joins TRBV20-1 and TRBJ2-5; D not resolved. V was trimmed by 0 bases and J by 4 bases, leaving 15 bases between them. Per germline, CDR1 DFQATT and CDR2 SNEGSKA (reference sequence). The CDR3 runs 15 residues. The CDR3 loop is CSARERPGQGETQYF. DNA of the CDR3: TGCAGTGCTAGAGAAAGGCCCGGCCAAGGAGAGACCCAGTACTTC.

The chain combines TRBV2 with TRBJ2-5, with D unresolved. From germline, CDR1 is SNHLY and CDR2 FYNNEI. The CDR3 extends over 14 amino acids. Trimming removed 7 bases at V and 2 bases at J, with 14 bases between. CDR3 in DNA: TGTGCCAGCAAAGGTCAGAAACAACAAGAGACCCAGTACTTC. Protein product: CASKGQKQQETQYF.

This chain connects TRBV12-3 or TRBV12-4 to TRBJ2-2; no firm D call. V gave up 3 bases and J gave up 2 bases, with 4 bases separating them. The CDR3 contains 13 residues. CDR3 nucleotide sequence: TGTGCCAGCAGTTTCGATAACACCGGGGAGCTGTTTTTT. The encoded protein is CASSFDNTGELFF.

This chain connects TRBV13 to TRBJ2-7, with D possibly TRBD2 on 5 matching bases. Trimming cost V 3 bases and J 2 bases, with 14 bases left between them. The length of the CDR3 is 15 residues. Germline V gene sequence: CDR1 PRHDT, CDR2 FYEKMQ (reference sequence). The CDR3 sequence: CASSFWSGDTYEQYF. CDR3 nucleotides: TGTGCCAGCAGCTTCTGGAGCGGAGATACCTACGAGCAGTACTTC.

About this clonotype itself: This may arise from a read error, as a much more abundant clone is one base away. The CDR3 sequence is CASSYGRGVDGYAF. Written as DNA, the CDR3 is TGTGCCAGCAGTTACGGACGGGGGGTGGATGGCTACGCCTTC. The chain links TRBV25-1 to TRBJ1-2; D possibly corresponds to TRBD1 (5 bases). Germline-derived CDR1 and CDR2 are MGHDK and SYGVNS. The CDR3 extends over 14 amino acids.

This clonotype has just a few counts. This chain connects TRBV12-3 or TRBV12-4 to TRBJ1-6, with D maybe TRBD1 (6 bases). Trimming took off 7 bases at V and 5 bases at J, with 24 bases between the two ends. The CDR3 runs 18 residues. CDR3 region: CASTQVPTGLRDNSPLHF. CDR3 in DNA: TGTGCCAGCACCCAGGTCCCTACAGGGTTAAGGGATAATTCACCCCTCCACTTT.

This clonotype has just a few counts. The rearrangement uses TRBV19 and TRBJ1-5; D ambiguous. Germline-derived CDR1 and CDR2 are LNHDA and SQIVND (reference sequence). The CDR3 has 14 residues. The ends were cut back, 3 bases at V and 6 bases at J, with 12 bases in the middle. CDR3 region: CASSIDPLPQPQHF. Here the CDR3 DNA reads TGTGCCAGTAGTATCGACCCCCTTCCTCAGCCCCAGCATTTT. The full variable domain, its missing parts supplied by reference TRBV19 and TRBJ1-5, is DGGITQSPKYLFRKEGQNVTLSCEQNLNHDAMYWYRQDPGQGLRLIYYSQIVNDFQKGDIAEGYSVSREKKESFPLTVTSAQKNPTAFYLCASSIDPLPQPQHFGDGTRLSIL.

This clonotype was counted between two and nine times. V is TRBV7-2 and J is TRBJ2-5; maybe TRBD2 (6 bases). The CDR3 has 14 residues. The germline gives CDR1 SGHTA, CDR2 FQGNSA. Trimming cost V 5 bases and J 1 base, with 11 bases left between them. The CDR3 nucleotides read TGTGCCAGCAGCCGAGGGAGGCTCCAAGAGACCCAGTACTTC. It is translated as CASSRGRLQETQYF.

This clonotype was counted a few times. In DNA form, the CDR3 reads TGTGCCAGCAGCCAAGATCCTGCTGCAACTAATGAAAAACTGTTTTTT. Amino acids: CASSQDPAATNEKLFF. The chain combines TRBV7-9 with TRBJ1-4; D gene uncertain. Trimming took 5 bases from V and 0 from J, leaving 13 bases between them. This CDR3 has 16 residues. Per the germline V gene, CDR1 is SEHNR and CDR2 is FQNEAQ (reference sequence).

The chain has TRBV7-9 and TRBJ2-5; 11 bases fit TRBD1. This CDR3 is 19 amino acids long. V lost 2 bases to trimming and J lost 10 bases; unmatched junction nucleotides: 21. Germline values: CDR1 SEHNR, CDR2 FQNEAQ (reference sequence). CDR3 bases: TGTGCCAGCAGCTTAATAGCCGGGACAGGGGGGGGCCGCGGAAACGACCAGTACTTC. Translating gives CASSLIAGTGGGRGNDQYF.

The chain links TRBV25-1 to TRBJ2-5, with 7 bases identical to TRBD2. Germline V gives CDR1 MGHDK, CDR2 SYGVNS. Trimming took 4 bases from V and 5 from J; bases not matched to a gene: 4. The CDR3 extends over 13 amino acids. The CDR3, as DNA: TGTGCCAGCAGTGGGGTTAGCGGGGAGACCCAGTACTTC. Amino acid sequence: CASSGVSGETQYF.

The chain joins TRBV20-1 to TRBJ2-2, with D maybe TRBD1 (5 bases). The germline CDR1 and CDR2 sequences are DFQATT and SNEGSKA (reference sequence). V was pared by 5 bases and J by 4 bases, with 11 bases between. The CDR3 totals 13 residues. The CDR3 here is CSALTDFTGELFF. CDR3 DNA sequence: TGCAGTGCTTTGACAGATTTCACCGGGGAGCTGTTTTTT.